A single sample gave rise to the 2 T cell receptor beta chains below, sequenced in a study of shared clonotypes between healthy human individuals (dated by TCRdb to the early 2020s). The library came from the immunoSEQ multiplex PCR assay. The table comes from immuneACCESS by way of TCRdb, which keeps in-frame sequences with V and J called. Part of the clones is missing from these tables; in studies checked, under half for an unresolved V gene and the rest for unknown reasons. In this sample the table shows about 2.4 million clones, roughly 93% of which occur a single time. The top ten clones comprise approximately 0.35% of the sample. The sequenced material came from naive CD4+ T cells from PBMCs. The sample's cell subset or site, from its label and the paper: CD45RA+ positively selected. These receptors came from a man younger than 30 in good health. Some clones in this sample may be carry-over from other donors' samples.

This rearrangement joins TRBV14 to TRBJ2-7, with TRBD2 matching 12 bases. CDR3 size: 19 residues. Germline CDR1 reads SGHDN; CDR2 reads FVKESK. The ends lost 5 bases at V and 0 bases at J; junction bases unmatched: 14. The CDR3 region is CASSLSGTSGSRSSYEQYF. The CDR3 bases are TGTGCCAGCAGCTTGTCCGGGACTAGCGGGTCCAGGAGCTCCTACGAGCAGTACTTC.

Written as DNA, the CDR3 is TGTGCCAGCACCACCCAGCGGGAGTGGCTCCGAAGCGATGAGCAGTTCTTC. The encoded protein is CASTTQREWLRSDEQFF. V usage is TRBV7-9 and J usage is TRBJ2-1; the match to TRBD2 covers 8 bases. The CDR3 extends over 17 amino acids. Germline lookup yields CDR1 SEHNR and CDR2 FQNEAQ (reference sequence). The V segment lost 7 bases and the J segment 8 bases; nucleotides outside the gene matches: 19.